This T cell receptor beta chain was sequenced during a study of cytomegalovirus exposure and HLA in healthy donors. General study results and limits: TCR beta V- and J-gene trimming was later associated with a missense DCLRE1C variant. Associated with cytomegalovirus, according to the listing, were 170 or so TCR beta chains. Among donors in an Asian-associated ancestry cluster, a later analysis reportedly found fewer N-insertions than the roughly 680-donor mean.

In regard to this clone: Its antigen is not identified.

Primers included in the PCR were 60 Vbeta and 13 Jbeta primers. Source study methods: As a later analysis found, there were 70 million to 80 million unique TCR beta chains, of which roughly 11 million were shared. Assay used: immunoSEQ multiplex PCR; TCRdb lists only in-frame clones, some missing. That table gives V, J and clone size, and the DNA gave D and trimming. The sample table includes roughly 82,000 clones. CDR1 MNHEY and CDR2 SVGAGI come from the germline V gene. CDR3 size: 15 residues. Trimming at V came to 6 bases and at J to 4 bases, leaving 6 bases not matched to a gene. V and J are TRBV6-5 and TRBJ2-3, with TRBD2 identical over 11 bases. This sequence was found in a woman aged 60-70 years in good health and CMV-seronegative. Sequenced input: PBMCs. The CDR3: CASRISGRVADTQYF. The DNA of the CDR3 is TGTGCCAGCAGGATTAGCGGGAGGGTGGCAGATACGCAGTATTTT.